This TCR beta chain is from a study of blood T cell repertoires in COVID-19. Study at large: Researchers got acute and convalescent COVID-19 samples from the United States, Italy and Spain.

This CDR3 region has 13 residues. Trimming removed 5 bases from V and 4 bases from J; junction bases left unmatched: 2. Germline lookup yields CDR1 SGHTA and CDR2 FQGNSA. Sequencing used immunoSEQ multiplex PCR; TCRdb keeps in-frame clones, though not all of them. In the table there are about 78,000 clones, 75% to 95% of which are singletons. The sample consisted of peripheral blood. This chain connects TRBV7-2 to TRBJ1-5, with 7 bases matching TRBD1. The clonotype comes from a woman older than 75 with acute or convalescent COVID-19. CDR3 amino acids: CASSARGNQPQHF. The CDR3 nucleotides are TGTGCCAGCAGCGCCAGGGGGAATCAGCCCCAGCATTTT.